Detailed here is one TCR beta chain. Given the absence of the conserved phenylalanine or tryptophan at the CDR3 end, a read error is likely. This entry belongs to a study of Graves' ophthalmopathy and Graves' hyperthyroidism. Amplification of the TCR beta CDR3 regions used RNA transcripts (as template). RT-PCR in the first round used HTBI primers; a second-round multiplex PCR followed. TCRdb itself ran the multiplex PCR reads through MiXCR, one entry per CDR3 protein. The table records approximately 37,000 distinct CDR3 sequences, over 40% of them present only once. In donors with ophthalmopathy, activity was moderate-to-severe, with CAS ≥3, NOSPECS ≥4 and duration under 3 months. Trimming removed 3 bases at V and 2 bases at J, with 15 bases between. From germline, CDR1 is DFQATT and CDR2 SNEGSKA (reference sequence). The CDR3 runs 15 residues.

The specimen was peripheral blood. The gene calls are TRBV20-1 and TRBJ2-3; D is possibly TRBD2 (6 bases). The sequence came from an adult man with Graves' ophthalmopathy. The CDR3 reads CSASPGRGITDTQYS. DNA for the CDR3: TGCAGTGCTAGTCCCGGACGGGGGATCACAGATACGCAGTATTCT.